Described below is a single T cell receptor (beta chain) sequence and its context. The target antigen is unknown. At one end the junction does not follow the germline gene, possibly because of a read error. The library came from three nested PCR rounds adapted from ARM-PCR protocols. TCRdb redid the calling of the multiplex PCR reads with MiXCR, one entry per CDR3 protein. The data contain 90,000 to 100,000 distinct CDR3 sequences, roughly 78% of them singletons. RNA was extracted from bulk tissue without any cell sorting. This non-tumor lung sample came from over 3 cm beyond the tumor edge. Germline V gene lookup returns CDR1 LGHNA and CDR2 YNFKEQ. The CDR3 runs to 18 residues. The entry originates in a study of tumor and adjacent non-tumor tissue in lung cancer. In the study overall: Stage I to III disease affected 10 men and roughly five women aged roughly 30 to 76.

Study outcomes and limitations: Normal lung showed higher cumulative top 100 clone frequency than tumor.

The material sequenced was distant non-tumor lung tissue. The chain carries TRBV4-2 and TRBJ1-3; D gene uncertain. The sequence derives from a man in his 60s with small cell lung cancer. The CDR3 protein is CASSQVHQWAASVNTIYF. DNA of the CDR3: TGTGCCAGTAGCCAGGTGCATCAATGGGCAGCCTCTGTAAACACCATATACTTT.